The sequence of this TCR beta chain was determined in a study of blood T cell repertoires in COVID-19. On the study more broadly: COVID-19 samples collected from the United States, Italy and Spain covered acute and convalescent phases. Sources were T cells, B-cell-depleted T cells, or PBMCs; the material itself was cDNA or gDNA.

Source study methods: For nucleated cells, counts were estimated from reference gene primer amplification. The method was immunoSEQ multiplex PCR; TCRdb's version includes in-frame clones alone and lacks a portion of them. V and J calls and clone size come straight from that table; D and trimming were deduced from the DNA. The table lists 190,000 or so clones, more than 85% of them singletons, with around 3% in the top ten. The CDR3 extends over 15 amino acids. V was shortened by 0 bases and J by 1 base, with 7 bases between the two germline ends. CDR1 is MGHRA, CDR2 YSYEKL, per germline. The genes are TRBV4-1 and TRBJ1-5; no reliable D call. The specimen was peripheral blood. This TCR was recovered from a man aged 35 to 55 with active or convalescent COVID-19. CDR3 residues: CASSQEHRSNQPQHF. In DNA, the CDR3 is TGCGCCAGCAGCCAAGAGCATCGGAGCAATCAGCCCCAGCATTTT.